This T cell receptor beta chain originates from a study of radiotherapy plus CTLA-4 blockade in lung cancer. Clones were sequenced by immunoSEQ multiplex PCR, and TCRdb holds only the in-frame ones, with some missing. This sample yields more than 90,000 clones, of which about 83% are seen a single time; roughly 5.3% belongs to the top ten. This CDR3 is 18 amino acids long. Germline V gene data show CDR1 as KGHSH and CDR2 as LQKENI. Between the trimmed V and J ends, which lost 1 base and 2 bases, there was a span of 18 bases. The sample here was peripheral blood, taken from a patient treated with radiotherapy plus ipilimumab. This sequence joins TRBV18 and TRBJ2-1; D gene unclear. This clonotype originated in a human donor with non-small cell lung cancer who had a partial response to radiotherapy plus ipilimumab. The CDR3 loop reads CASSPRRGNPGTYNEQFF. CDR3 nucleotides: TGTGCCAGCTCACCACGGAGAGGTAATCCCGGCACCTACAATGAGCAGTTCTTC.